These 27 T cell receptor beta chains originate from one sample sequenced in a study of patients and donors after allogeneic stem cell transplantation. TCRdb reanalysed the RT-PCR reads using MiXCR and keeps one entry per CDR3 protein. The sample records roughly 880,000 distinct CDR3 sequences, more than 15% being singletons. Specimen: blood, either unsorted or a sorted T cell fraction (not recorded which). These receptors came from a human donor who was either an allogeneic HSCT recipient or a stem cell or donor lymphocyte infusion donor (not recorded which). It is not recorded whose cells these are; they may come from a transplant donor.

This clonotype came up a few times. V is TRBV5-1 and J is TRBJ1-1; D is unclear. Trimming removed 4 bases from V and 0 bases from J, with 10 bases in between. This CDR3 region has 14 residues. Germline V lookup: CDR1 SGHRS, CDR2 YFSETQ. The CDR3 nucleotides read TGCGCCAGCAGCCCACAGAGTTTGAACACTGAAGCTTTCTTT. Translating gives CASSPQSLNTEAFF.

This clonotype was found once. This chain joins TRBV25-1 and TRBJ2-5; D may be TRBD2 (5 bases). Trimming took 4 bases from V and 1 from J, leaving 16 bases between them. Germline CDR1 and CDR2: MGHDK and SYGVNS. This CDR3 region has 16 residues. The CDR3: CASSALGLSFQETQYF. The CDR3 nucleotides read TGTGCCAGCAGTGCCCTAGGACTGTCCTTCCAAGAGACCCAGTACTTC. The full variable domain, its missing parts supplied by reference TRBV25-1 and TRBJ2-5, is EADIYQTPRYLVIGTGKKITLECSQTMGHDKMYWYQQDPGMELHLIHYSYGVNSTEKGDLSSESTVSRIRTEHFPLTLESARPSHTSQYLCASSALGLSFQETQYFGPGTRLLVL.

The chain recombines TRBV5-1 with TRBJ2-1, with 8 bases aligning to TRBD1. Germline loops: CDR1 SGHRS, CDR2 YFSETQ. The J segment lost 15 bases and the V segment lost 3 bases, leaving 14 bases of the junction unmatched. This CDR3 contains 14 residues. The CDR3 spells CASSSAGGAGLRFF. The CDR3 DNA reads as TGCGCCAGCAGCTCGGCAGGGGGCGCGGGGCTGCGGTTCTTC.

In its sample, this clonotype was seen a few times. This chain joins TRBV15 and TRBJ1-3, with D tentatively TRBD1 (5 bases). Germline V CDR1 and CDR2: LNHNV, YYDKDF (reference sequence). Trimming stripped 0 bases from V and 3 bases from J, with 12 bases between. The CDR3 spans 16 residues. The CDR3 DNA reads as TGTGCCACCAGCAGAGAAAAGGCAGGGATTGGAAACACCATATATTTT. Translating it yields CATSREKAGIGNTIYF. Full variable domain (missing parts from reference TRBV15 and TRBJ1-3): DAMVIQNPRYQVTQFGKPVTLSCSQTLNHNVMYWYQQKSSQAPKLLFHYYDKDFNNEADTPDNFQSRRPNTSFCFLDIRSPGLGDTAMYLCATSREKAGIGNTIYFGEGSWLTVV.

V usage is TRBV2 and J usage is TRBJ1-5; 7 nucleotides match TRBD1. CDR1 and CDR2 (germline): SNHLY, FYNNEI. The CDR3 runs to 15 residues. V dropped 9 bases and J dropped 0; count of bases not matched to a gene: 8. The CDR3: CASTDRTYSNQPQHF. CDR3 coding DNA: TGTGCCAGTACGGACAGGACCTATAGCAATCAGCCCCAGCATTTT.

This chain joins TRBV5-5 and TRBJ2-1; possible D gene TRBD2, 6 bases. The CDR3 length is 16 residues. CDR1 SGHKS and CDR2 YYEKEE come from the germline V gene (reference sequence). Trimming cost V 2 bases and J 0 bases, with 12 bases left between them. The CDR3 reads CASSFPGVSSYNEQFF. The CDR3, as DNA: TGTGCCAGCAGCTTTCCGGGGGTGAGCTCCTACAATGAGCAGTTCTTC.

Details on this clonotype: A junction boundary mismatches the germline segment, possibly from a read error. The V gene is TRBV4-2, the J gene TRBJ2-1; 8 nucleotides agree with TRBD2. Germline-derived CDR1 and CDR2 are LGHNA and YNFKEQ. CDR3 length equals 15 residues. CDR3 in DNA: TGTACCAGCAGCCAAAGAGAGCAGCGGGGGAATGAGCAGTTCTTC. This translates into CTSSQREQRGNEQFF.

The CDR3 DNA reads TGTGCCACCTCCCTTCAGGTTAAGAAAACCCAGTACTTC. Translated, it gives CATSLQVKKTQYF. This chain links TRBV6-2 or TRBV6-3 with TRBJ2-5; unclear D gene. This CDR3 has 13 amino acids. Trimming shortened V by 10 bases and J by 8 bases, and 20 bases separated the two germline ends. Germline assignment: CDR1 MNHEY and CDR2 SVGEGT.

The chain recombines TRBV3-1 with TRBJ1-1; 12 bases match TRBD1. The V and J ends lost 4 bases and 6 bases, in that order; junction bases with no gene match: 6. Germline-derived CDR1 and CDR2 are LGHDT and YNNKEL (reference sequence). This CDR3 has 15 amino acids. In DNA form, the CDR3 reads TGTGCCAGCAGCCGGGACAGGGGGCGCATGGCTGAAGCTTTCTTT. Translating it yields CASSRDRGRMAEAFF.

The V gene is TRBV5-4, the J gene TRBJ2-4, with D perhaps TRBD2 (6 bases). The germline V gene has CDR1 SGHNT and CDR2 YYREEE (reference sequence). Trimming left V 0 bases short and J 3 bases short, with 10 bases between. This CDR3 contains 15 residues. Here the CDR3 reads CASSLGSSDKNIQYF. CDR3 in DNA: TGTGCCAGCAGCTTGGGGTCTAGCGACAAAAACATTCAGTACTTC.

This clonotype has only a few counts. CDR3 region: CAIGGTDNSPLHF. DNA of the CDR3: TGTGCCATCGGTGGGACGGATAATTCACCCCTCCACTTT. The genes are TRBV10-3 and TRBJ1-6; D possibly corresponds to TRBD1 (5 bases). The CDR3 totals 13 residues. Germline-derived CDR1 and CDR2 are ENHRY and SYGVKD. V was trimmed by 8 bases and J by 5 bases, leaving 10 bases between them.

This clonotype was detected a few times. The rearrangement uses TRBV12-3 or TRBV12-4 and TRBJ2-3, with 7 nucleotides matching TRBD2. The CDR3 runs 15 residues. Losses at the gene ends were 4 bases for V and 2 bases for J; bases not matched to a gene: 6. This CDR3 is CASSSPSGYTDTQYF. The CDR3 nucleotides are TGTGCCAGCAGTTCCCCTAGCGGTTACACAGATACGCAGTATTTT.

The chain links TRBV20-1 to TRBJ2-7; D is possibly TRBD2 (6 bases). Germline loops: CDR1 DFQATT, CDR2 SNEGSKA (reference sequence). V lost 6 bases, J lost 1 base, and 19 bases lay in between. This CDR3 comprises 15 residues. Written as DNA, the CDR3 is TGCAGTGCCAAGGGGAGGACCGTCCCTTCCTACGAGCAGTACTTC. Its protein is CSAKGRTVPSYEQYF.

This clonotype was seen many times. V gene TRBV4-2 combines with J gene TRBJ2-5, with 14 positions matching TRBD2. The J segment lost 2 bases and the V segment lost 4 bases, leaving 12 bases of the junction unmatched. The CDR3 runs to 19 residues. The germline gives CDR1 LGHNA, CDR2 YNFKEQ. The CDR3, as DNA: TGTGCCAGCAGCCGAGGGACTAGCGGGAGTATGGGAGTGCAAGAGACCCAGTACTTC. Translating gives CASSRGTSGSMGVQETQYF.

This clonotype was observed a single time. The CDR3 region has the DNA TGTGCCAGCAGCCCAGACTGGCGACCCTACAATGAGCAGTTCTTC. Its protein product is CASSPDWRPYNEQFF. This chain uses TRBV9 with TRBJ2-1; D gene unclear. With 4 bases removed from V and 2 bases from J, the gap between germline ends came to 13 bases. Germline assignment: CDR1 SGDLS and CDR2 YYNGEE. The CDR3 contains 15 residues. The entire variable domain, with the rest obtained from reference TRBV9 and TRBJ2-1, is as follows: DSGVTQTPKHLITATGQRVTLRCSPRSGDLSVYWYQQSLDQGLQFLIQYYNGEERAKGNILERFSAQQFPDLHSELNLSSLELGDSALYFCASSPDWRPYNEQFFGPGTRLTVL.

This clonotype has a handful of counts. Here the CDR3 DNA reads TGCAGTGCTAATCGGATCGGACAGGGACCAAATGAGCAGTTCTTC. Residues: CSANRIGQGPNEQFF. The V call is TRBV20-1, the J call TRBJ2-1; 8 nucleotides line up with TRBD1. V shed 4 bases, J shed 7 bases, and the junction held 12 bases outside the gene matches. This CDR3 has 15 residues. Per the germline V gene, CDR1 is DFQATT and CDR2 is SNEGSKA (reference sequence).

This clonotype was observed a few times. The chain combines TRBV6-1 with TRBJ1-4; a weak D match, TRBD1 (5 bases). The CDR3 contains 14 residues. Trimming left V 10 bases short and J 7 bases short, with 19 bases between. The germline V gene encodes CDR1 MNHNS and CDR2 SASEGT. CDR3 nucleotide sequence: TGTGCCACAGCCTCCTCAAAGCAGGGTGAAAAACTGTTTTTT. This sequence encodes CATASSKQGEKLFF.

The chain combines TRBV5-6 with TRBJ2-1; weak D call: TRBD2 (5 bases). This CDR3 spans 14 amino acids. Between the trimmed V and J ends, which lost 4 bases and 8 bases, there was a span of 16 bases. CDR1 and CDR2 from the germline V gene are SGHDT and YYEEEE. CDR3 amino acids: CASSPRRTAHEQFF. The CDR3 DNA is TGTGCCAGCAGCCCACGAAGGACTGCCCATGAGCAGTTCTTC.

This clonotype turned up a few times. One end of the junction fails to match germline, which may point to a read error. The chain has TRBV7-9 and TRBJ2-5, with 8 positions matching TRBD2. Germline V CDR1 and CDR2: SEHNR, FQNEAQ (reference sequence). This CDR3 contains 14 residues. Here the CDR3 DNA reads TGTGCCAGCAGCTTATTTGTTGGCGGGGGGCCAGGCGACTTC. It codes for CASSLFVGGGPGDF. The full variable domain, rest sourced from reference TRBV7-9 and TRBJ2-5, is DTGVSQNPRHKITKRGQNVTFRCDPISEHNRLYWYRQTLGQGPEFLTYFQNEAQLEKSRLLSDRFSAERPKGSFSTLEIQRTEQGDSAMYLCASSLFVGGGPGDFGPGTRLLVL.

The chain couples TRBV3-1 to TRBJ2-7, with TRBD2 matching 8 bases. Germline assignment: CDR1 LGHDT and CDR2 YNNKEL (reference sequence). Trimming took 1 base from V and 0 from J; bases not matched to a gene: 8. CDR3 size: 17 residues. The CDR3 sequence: CASSQVIGGRSSYEQYF. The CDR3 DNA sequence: TGTGCCAGCAGCCAAGTCATCGGCGGGAGGAGCTCCTACGAGCAGTACTTC.

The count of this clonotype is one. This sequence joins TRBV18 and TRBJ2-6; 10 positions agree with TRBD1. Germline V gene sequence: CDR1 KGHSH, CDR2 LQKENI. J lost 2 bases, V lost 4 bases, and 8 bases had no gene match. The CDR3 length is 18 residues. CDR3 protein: CASSLTGTGDAGANVLTF. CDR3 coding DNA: TGTGCCAGCTCACTGACCGGGACAGGGGATGCTGGGGCCAACGTCCTGACTTTC.

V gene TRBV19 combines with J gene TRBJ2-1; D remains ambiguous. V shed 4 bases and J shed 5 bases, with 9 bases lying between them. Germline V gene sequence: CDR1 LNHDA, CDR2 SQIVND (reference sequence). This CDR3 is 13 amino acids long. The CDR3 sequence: CASSTYPHNEQFF. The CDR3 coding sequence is TGTGCCAGTAGTACGTACCCTCACAATGAGCAGTTCTTC.

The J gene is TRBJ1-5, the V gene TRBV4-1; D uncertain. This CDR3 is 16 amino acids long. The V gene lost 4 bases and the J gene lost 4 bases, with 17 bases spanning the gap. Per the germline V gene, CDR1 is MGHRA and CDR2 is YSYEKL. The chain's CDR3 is CASSLGWDKGNQPQHF. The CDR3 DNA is TGCGCCAGCAGCCTTGGCTGGGATAAAGGGAATCAGCCCCAGCATTTT.

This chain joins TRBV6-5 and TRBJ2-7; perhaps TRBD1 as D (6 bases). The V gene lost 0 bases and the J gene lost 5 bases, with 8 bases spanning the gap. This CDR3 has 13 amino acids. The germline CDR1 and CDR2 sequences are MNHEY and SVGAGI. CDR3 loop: CASSYSRDNEQYF. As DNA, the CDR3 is TGTGCCAGCAGTTACTCCCGGGACAACGAGCAGTACTTC.

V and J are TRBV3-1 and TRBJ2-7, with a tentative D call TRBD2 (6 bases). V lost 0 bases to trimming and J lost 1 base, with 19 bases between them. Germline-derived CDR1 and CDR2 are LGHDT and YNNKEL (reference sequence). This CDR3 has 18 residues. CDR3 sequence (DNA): TGTGCCAGCAGCCAAGACCCTTGGGGAGGCGAGATTTCCTACGAGCAGTACTTC. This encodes CASSQDPWGGEISYEQYF.

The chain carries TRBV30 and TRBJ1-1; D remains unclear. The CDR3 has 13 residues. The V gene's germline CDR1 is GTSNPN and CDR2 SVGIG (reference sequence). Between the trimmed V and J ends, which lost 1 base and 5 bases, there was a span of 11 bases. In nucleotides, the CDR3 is TGTGCCTGGAGTGCGGACGGCGGGACTGAAGCTTTCTTT. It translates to CAWSADGGTEAFF.

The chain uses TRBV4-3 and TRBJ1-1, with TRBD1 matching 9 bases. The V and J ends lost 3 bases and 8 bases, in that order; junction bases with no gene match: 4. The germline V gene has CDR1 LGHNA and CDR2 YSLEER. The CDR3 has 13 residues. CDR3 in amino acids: CASSHGQGPEAFF. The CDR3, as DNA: TGCGCCAGCAGCCACGGACAGGGGCCAGAAGCTTTCTTT.